This record covers a single TCR beta chain. What it recognizes is unknown. This sample stems from a study of cytomegalovirus exposure and HLA in healthy donors. Germline-derived CDR1 and CDR2 are SGHDN and FVKESK. The V and J ends lost 2 bases and 6 bases respectively, with 10 bases between them. CDR3 size: 13 residues. Regarding the study as a whole: Under in vitro conditions, a few CMV-associated chains were confirmed as specific for CMV antigens. It was reported that the classifier diagnosed cytomegalovirus status with high specificity and sensitivity in both the original and validation cohorts. Most TCR sequences proved rare, with some public TCRs found in many donors. Among TCR beta chains, those listed as cytomegalovirus-associated numbered over 150.

Clones were sequenced by immunoSEQ multiplex PCR, and TCRdb holds only the in-frame ones, with some missing. The table lists 150,000 to 200,000 clones, about nine tenths of them singletons. The sequence derives from a woman between 18 and 30 years old in good health and CMV-seropositive. V and J are TRBV14 and TRBJ1-2, with D perhaps TRBD1 (6 bases). Sample: PBMCs. Here the CDR3 reads CASSQRTVDGYTF. CDR3 nucleotide sequence: TGTGCCAGCAGCCAAAGGACAGTAGATGGCTACACCTTC.